This T cell receptor beta chain was captured by sequencing in a study of cytomegalovirus exposure and HLA in healthy donors. Looking at the study overall: Per a later analysis, the roughly 690 first-cohort and some 110 validation repertoires shared one platform. Study observations and caveats: Testing in vitro showed a few CMV-associated chains specific for CMV antigens.

The CDR3 consists of 15 residues. V lost 0 bases, J lost 1 base, and 9 bases lay in between. Germline V gene data show CDR1 as SGDLS and CDR2 as YYNGEE. With respect to this clone: The antigen is undetermined.

The validation cohort, a group of roughly 120 subjects, included the donors and was separate from the approximately 700-subject first cohort. TCRdb keeps only in-frame clones here, not all; method: immunoSEQ multiplex PCR. The sample gives under 200,000 clones, less than 95% of which show up once; 3% to 3.5% is in the top ten. The chain couples TRBV9 to TRBJ2-3, with D possibly being TRBD2 (5 bases). The sequence was obtained from a woman between 18 and 29 years old in good health and CMV-seropositive. Sequencing was done on a sample of PBMCs. CDR3 coding DNA: TGTGCCAGCAGCGTAGGACTACTGGGCACAGATACGCAGTATTTT. Encoded protein: CASSVGLLGTDTQYF.